One sample yielded the 12 T cell receptor beta chains listed below, sequenced in a study of T cells in Graves' hyperthyroidism and ophthalmopathy. There were TCR beta CDR3 regions amplified from RNA transcripts. An initial round of RT-PCR targeting the TCR CDR3 relied on the HTBI primer set. TCRdb re-analysed the multiplex PCR reads in MiXCR, keeping a single row per CDR3 protein. This sample has some 92,000 distinct CDR3 sequences, with 35% to 50% found just once. The sequencing sample was made of peripheral blood or thyroid tissue (not recorded which). The receptor source for this set is a woman younger than 45 with Graves' hyperthyroidism.

This clonotype appeared many times. This chain uses TRBV5-1 with TRBJ2-2; possible D gene TRBD2, 6 bases. CDR1 and CDR2 from the germline V gene are SGHRS and YFSETQ. The CDR3 length is 16 residues. Trimming removed 0 bases at V and 1 base at J, with 10 bases between. The CDR3 spells CASSLEGTRNTGELFF. Written as DNA, the CDR3 is TGCGCCAGCAGCTTGGAGGGGACTCGGAACACCGGGGAGCTGTTTTTT.

This clonotype was detected many times. The chain has TRBV19 and TRBJ1-6; D is unclear. CDR3 length: 13 residues. V lost 6 bases and J lost 15, with 18 bases in between. The germline V gene encodes CDR1 LNHDA and CDR2 SQIVND (reference sequence). CDR3 sequence: CASSQAPSLGLHF. CDR3 DNA sequence: TGTGCCAGTAGCCAAGCCCCCAGCCTGGGCCTCCACTTT.

The chain joins TRBV29-1 to TRBJ2-5, with 13 bases lining up with TRBD2. With V trimmed by 7 bases and J by 4 bases, 6 bases remained unmatched. The germline V gene encodes CDR1 SQVTM and CDR2 ANQGSEA. This CDR3 has 14 amino acids. The chain's CDR3 is CSAGTSGIGETQYF. CDR3 DNA: TGCAGCGCTGGGACTAGCGGGATCGGAGAGACCCAGTACTTC.

This clonotype was recorded many times. This sequence joins TRBV20-1 and TRBJ2-5; D is unresolved. CDR1 and CDR2 (germline): DFQATT, SNEGSKA (reference sequence). The CDR3 contains 12 residues. V dropped 6 bases and J dropped 2 bases, with 10 bases sitting between them. The CDR3 DNA is TGCAGTGCACCGCCCGGACAAGAGACCCAGTACTTC. Residues: CSAPPGQETQYF.

The V gene is TRBV29-1, the J gene TRBJ1-2; 8 bases are a match to TRBD1. The CDR3 sequence is 11 residues long. Germline V gives CDR1 SQVTM, CDR2 ANQGSEA. With V trimmed by 6 bases and J by 6 bases, 3 bases remained unmatched. The CDR3 coding sequence is TGCAGCGTGTTACAGGGGGATGGCTACACCTTC. Protein product: CSVLQGDGYTF.

This clonotype was detected once. V and J are TRBV20-1 and TRBJ2-5, with a weak D call TRBD1 (6 bases). The germline V gene has CDR1 DFQATT and CDR2 SNEGSKA (reference sequence). The CDR3 is 13 amino acids. Trimming removed 5 bases at V and 3 bases at J, with 13 bases between. The CDR3 DNA follows: TGCAGTGCTTCAACAGGGATGAAAGAGACCCAGTACTTC. It translates to CSASTGMKETQYF.

This clonotype came up many times. The genes are TRBV12-3 or TRBV12-4 and TRBJ1-1; a possible D gene is TRBD1 (5 bases). The CDR3 contains 13 residues. V shed 3 bases and J shed 4 bases, with 9 bases lying between them. The CDR3 nucleotides read TGTGCCAGCAGTTTTGGGGGTTTCACTGAAGCTTTCTTT. It encodes CASSFGGFTEAFF.

This clonotype was recorded many times. The chain employs TRBV5-1 and TRBJ2-5, with TRBD1 identical over 7 bases. The CDR3 contains 13 residues. The germline V gene has CDR1 SGHRS and CDR2 YFSETQ. Germline trimming cut 5 bases from V and 3 bases from J; bases unmatched to any gene: 4. This chain's CDR3 is CASRPGTEETQYF. The CDR3 nucleotides read TGCGCCAGCAGACCCGGGACAGAAGAGACCCAGTACTTC.

This clonotype was counted many times. This chain joins TRBV20-1 and TRBJ1-2; D might be TRBD1 (5 bases). The germline V and J ends were trimmed by 4 bases and 4 bases, with 13 bases remaining between them. There are 13 residues in the CDR3. Germline CDR1 is DFQATT and CDR2 is SNEGSKA (reference sequence). The CDR3 is CSANRGVVYGYTF. The CDR3 coding sequence is TGCAGTGCTAATCGAGGGGTTGTCTATGGCTACACCTTC.

Regarding this clonotype: This could be a read error, since a much larger clone is one nucleotide away. Likely a read error: the CDR3 ends without its conserved phenylalanine or tryptophan. The chain recombines TRBV6-6 with TRBJ2-3; 11 bases match TRBD2. The CDR3 is made up of 15 amino acids. Germline V gene data show CDR1 as MNHNY and CDR2 as SVGAGI (reference sequence). With V trimmed by 5 bases and J by 6 bases, 7 bases remained unmatched. The CDR3 nucleotides read TGTGCCAGCAGTGATAGCGGGAGGGCCCCCGATACGCAGTATTCT. It codes for CASSDSGRAPDTQYS.

In this sample, this clonotype turned up many times. The V gene is TRBV6-6, the J gene TRBJ2-7, with D possibly called TRBD1 or TRBD2 (6 bases each). The CDR3 loop spans 14 amino acids. Per germline, CDR1 MNHNY and CDR2 SVGAGI (reference sequence). Trimming removed 7 bases from V and 0 bases from J, with 13 bases in between. The CDR3: CASTQEGGSYEQYF. The CDR3 DNA is TGTGCCAGCACCCAGGAGGGGGGCTCCTACGAGCAGTACTTC.

The table lists this clonotype with many counts. V and J are TRBV19 and TRBJ1-5, with 8 nucleotides matching TRBD1. This CDR3 region has 16 residues. V lost 5 bases, J lost 1 base, and 7 bases stayed unmatched. Germline V lookup: CDR1 LNHDA, CDR2 SQIVND (reference sequence). CDR3 region: CASSLSGGVSNQPQHF. In DNA form, the CDR3 reads TGTGCCAGTAGTTTATCAGGGGGCGTGAGCAATCAGCCCCAGCATTTT.